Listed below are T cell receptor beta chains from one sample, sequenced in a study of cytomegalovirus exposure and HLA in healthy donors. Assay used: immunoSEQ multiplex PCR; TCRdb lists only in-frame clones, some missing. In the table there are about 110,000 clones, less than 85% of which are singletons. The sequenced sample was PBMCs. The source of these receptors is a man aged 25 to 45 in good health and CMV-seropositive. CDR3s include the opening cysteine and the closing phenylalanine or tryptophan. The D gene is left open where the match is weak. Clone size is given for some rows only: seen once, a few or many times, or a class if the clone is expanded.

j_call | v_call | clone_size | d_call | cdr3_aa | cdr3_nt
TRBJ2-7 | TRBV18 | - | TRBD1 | CASSPTGTGSSYEQYF | TGTGCCAGCTCACCAACTGGGACAGGGTCATCCTACGAGCAGTACTTC
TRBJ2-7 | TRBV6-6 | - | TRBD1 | CASSTLGQGSYEQYF | TGTGCCAGCAGCACCCTGGGACAGGGGTCCTACGAGCAGTACTTC
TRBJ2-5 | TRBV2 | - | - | CASNQGGRDSQETQYF | TGTGCCAGCAATCAAGGGGGGCGGGACAGTCAAGAGACCCAGTACTTC
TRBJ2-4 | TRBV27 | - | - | CASSAAGTRENIQYF | TGTGCCAGCAGCGCCGCCGGGACAAGAGAAAACATTCAGTACTTC
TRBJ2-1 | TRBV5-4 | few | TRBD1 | CASSPSYRGNEQFF | TGTGCCAGCAGCCCATCATACAGGGGCAATGAGCAGTTCTTC
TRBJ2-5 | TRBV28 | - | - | CASSPRGRAEQETQYF | TGTGCCAGCAGTCCAAGGGGGAGGGCAGAACAAGAGACCCAGTACTTC
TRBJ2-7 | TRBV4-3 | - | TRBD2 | CASSQVAGEGREQYF | TGCGCCAGCAGCCAAGTCGCCGGGGAGGGACGTGAGCAGTACTTC
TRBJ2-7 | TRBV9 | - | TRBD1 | CASSVWPGTGAEQYF | TGTGCCAGCAGCGTCTGGCCGGGGACAGGGGCCGAGCAGTACTTC
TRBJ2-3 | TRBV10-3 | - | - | CAISESRPGSTDTQYF | TGTGCCATCAGTGAGTCTCGACCAGGAAGCACAGATACGCAGTATTTT
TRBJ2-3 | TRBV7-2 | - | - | CASEGTSTDTQYF | TGTGCCAGCGAGGGCACTAGCACAGATACGCAGTATTTT
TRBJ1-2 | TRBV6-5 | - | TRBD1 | CASSQSPGGGYTF | TGTGCCAGCAGCCAGAGTCCAGGGGGTGGCTACACCTTC
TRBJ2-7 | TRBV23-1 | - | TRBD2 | CASSQRGTNSYEQYF | TGCGCCAGCAGTCAACGGGGGACTAACTCCTACGAGCAGTACTTC
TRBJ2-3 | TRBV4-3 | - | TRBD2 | CASRGGYGTDTQYF | TGCGCCAGCCGCGGGGGGTACGGCACAGATACGCAGTATTTT
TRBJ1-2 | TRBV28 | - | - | CASSWGREARFYTF | TGTGCCAGCAGCTGGGGGAGGGAAGCGCGTTTCTACACCTTC
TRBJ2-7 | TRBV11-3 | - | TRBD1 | CASSRCLYRGSGEQYF | TGTGCCAGCAGCCGATGCCTTTACAGGGGGTCGGGCGAGCAGTACTTC
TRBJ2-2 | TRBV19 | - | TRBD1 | CASRTGGERSGELFF | TGTGCCAGTAGGACAGGGGGCGAAAGGAGCGGGGAGCTGTTTTTT
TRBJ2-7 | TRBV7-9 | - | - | CASSFVGAYEQYF | TGTGCCAGCAGCTTCGTAGGGGCCTACGAGCAGTACTTC
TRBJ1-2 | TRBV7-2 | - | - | CASSLGYNYGYTF | TGTGCCAGCAGCTTAGGCTACAACTATGGCTACACCTTC